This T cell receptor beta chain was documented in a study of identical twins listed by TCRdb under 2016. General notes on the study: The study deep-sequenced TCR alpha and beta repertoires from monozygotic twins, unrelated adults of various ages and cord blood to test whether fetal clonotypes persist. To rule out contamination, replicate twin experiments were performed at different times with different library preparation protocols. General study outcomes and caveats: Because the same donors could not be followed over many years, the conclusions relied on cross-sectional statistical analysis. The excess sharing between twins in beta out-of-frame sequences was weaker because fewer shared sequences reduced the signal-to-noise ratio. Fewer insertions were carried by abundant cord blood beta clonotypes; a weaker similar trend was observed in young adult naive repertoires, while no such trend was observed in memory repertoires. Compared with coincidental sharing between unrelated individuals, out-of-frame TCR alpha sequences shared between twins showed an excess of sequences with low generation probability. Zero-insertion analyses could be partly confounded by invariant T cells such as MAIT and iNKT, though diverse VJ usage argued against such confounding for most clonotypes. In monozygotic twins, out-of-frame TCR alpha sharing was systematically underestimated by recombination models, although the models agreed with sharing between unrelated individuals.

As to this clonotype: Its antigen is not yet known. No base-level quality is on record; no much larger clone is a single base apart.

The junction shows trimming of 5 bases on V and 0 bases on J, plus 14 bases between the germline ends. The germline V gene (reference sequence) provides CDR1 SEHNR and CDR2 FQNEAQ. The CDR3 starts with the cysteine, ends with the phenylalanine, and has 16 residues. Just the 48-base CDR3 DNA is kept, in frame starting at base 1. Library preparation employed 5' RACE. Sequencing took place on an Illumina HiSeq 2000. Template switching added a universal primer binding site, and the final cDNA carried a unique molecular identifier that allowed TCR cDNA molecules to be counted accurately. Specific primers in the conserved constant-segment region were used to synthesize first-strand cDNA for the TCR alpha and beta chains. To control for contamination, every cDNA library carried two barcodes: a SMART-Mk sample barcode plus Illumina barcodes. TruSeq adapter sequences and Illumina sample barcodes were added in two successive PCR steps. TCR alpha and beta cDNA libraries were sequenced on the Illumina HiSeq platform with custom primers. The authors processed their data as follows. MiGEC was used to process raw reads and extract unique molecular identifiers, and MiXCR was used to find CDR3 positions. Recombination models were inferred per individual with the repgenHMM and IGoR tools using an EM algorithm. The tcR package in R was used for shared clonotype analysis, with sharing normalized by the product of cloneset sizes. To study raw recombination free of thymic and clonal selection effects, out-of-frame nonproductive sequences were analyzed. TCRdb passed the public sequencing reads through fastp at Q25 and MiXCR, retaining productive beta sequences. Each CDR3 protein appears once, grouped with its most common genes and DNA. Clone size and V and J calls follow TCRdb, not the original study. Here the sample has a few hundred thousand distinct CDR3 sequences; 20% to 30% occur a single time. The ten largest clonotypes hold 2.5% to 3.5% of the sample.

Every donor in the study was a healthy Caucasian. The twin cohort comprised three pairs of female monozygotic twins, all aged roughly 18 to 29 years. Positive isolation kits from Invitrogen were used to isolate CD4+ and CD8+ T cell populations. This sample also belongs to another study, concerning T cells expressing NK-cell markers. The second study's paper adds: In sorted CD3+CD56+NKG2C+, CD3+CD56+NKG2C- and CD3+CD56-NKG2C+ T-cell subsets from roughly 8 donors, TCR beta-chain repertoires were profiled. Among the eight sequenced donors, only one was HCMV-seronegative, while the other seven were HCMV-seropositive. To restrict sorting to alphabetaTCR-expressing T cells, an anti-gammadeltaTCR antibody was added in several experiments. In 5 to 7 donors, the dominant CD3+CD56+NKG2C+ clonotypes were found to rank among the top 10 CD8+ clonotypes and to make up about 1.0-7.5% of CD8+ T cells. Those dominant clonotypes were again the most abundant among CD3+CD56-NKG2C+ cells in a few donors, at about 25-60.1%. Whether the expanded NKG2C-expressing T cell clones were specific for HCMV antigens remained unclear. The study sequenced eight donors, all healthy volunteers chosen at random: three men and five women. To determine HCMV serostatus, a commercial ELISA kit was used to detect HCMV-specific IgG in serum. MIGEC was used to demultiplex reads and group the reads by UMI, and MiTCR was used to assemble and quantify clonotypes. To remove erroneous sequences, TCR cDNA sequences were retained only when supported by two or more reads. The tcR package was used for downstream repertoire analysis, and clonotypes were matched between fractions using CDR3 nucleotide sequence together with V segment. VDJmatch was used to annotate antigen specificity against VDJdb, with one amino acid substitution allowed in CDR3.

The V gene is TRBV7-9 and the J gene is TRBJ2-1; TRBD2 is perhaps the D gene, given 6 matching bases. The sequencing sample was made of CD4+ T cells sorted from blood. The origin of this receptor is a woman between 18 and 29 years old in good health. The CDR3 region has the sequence CASSPQEGSSYNEQFF. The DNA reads TGTGCCAGCAGCCCCCAGGAGGGGAGCTCCTACAATGAGCAGTTCTTC.